The clone carrying this TCR beta chain was found a few times. Its target is not known. The data derive from a study of blood T cells in healthy people across ages. Regarding the study as a whole: Researchers judged that diversity estimates from one million T cells fell short of true values. Strongly correlated with naive T cell percentage was TCR beta diversity.

A second 7 to 11 cycle PCR used barcoded and J-beta primers. Every sample produced at least 2.5 million CDR3-containing paired-end reads. In TCRdb, the 5' RACE reads were re-called with MiXCR into one record per CDR3 protein. This sample has approximately 2,000,000 distinct CDR3 sequences, with 39% found just once. CDR1 is MNHEY, CDR2 SMNVEV, per germline (reference sequence). The V and J ends lost 6 bases and 5 bases respectively, with 11 bases between them. CDR3 size: 13 residues. The receptor comes from a human donor in good health. Source material: blood. The chain uses TRBV27 and TRBJ1-5; possible D gene TRBD1, 6 bases. CDR3 DNA sequence: TGTGCCAGCAGGGTTAGGGGGGATCAGCCCCAGCATTTT. It translates to CASRVRGDQPQHF.